One and the same sample provided the 13 T cell receptor beta chains below, sequenced in a study of cytomegalovirus exposure and HLA in healthy donors. Researchers ran the PCR with 60 Vbeta and 13 Jbeta primers. TCRdb keeps only in-frame clones here, not all; method: immunoSEQ multiplex PCR. Of approximately 90,000 clones listed, 60% to 80% are singletons. The sample was PBMCs. These receptors were collected from a man between 40 and 49 years old in good health and CMV-seronegative.

The chain uses TRBV2 and TRBJ1-5; D gene uncertain. Germline V CDR1 and CDR2: SNHLY, FYNNEI. The CDR3 sequence is 15 residues long. Trimming stripped 3 bases from V and 0 bases from J, with 9 bases between. Here the CDR3 DNA reads TGTGCCAGCAGTGAGGAGAGCTATAGCAATCAGCCCCAGCATTTT. It is translated as CASSEESYSNQPQHF.

This clone turned up a few times. This rearrangement joins TRBV19 to TRBJ1-1; the D is unclear. The CDR3 consists of 16 residues. Trimming took off 7 bases at V and 3 bases at J, with 21 bases between the two ends. From germline, CDR1 is LNHDA and CDR2 SQIVND (reference sequence). The CDR3 loop reads CASISLPGSVDTEAFF. The CDR3 nucleotides read TGTGCCAGTATCTCCCTGCCGGGTTCGGTCGACACTGAAGCTTTCTTT.

About this clone: In the same sample, other DNA sequences code for this CDR3. This chain uses TRBV5-1 with TRBJ2-7; 8 nucleotides line up with TRBD2. The junction had 14 bases not matched to a gene; V was cut back by 4 bases and J by 5 bases. The length of the CDR3 is 16 residues. Germline values: CDR1 SGHRS, CDR2 YFSETQ. The CDR3 spells CASSAGGLAGPHEQYF. CDR3 nucleotide sequence: TGCGCCAGCAGCGCGGGAGGACTAGCAGGGCCTCACGAGCAGTACTTC.

The chain has TRBV4-1 and TRBJ1-5; 9 bases are shared with TRBD1. The V gene end was trimmed by 0 bases and the J gene end by 0 bases; junction bases not matched to a gene: 3. The CDR3 has 17 residues. CDR1 and CDR2 from the germline V gene are MGHRA and YSYEKL. For the CDR3, the DNA is TGCGCCAGCAGCCAAGATCCGGGACAGGGTAGCAATCAGCCCCAGCATTTT. Protein: CASSQDPGQGSNQPQHF.

The rearrangement uses TRBV19 and TRBJ1-5, with 8 bases aligning to TRBD1. CDR3 size: 15 residues. Germline V gene data show CDR1 as LNHDA and CDR2 as SQIVND (reference sequence). J was trimmed by 1 base and V by 8 bases; bases with no gene match: 7. The CDR3 sequence is CASLPGGGSNQPQHF. In DNA, the CDR3 is TGTGCCAGTCTACCAGGGGGCGGGAGCAATCAGCCCCAGCATTTT.

The chain couples TRBV7-9 to TRBJ2-1; 8 bases match TRBD2. This CDR3 spans 15 amino acids. In germline, CDR1 is SEHNR, CDR2 FQNEAQ (reference sequence). Trimming removed 5 bases from V and 9 bases from J; junction bases left unmatched: 12. Written as DNA, the CDR3 is TGTGCCAGCAGCGGGACCGGGACTAGAAAAGCTGAGCAGTTCTTC. Translated, it gives CASSGTGTRKAEQFF.

CDR3 nucleotides: TGTGCCAGCACCTCGGCTAGTGGGACCCAGTACTTC. Protein: CASTSASGTQYF. The chain combines TRBV6-5 with TRBJ2-5; no reliable D call. Germline V lookup: CDR1 MNHEY, CDR2 SVGAGI. The CDR3 is 12 residues long. V lost 7 bases, J lost 7 bases, and 13 bases lay in between.

For the CDR3, the DNA is TGTGCCAGCAGGAGGGATCCCGCTGGAAACACCATATATTTT. This translates into CASRRDPAGNTIYF. The gene calls are TRBV9 and TRBJ1-3; unclear D gene. The V gene's germline CDR1 is SGDLS and CDR2 YYNGEE. V was shortened by 5 bases and J by 2 bases, with 11 bases between the two germline ends. CDR3 length: 14 amino acids.

The chain has TRBV10-3 and TRBJ1-1; a weak D match, TRBD1 (5 bases). The V gene's germline CDR1 is ENHRY and CDR2 SYGVKD. Trimming left V 3 bases short and J 3 bases short, with 11 bases between. This CDR3 comprises 14 residues. The CDR3, as DNA: TGTGCCATCAGTGAACAAGGGGACTACACTGAAGCTTTCTTT. Amino acid sequence: CAISEQGDYTEAFF.

The chain recombines TRBV28 with TRBJ1-1; D gene unclear. CDR1 and CDR2 from the germline V gene are MDHEN and SYDVKM. The CDR3 is made up of 13 amino acids. V was pared by 2 bases and J by 1 base, with 5 bases between. CDR3 nucleotides: TGTGCCAGCAGTTTAAACAAGAACACTGAAGCTTTCTTT. Translation gives CASSLNKNTEAFF.

The rearrangement joins TRBV9 to TRBJ1-6, with a tentative D call TRBD1 (6 bases). Between the trimmed V and J ends, which lost 0 bases and 6 bases, there was a span of 10 bases. CDR1 and CDR2 (germline): SGDLS, YYNGEE. The CDR3 loop spans 15 amino acids. The DNA of the CDR3 is TGTGCCAGCAGCGTAGTACAGGGATTTAATTCACCCCTCCACTTT. It yields the protein CASSVVQGFNSPLHF. Complete variable domain (other parts from reference TRBV9 and TRBJ1-6): DSGVTQTPKHLITATGQRVTLRCSPRSGDLSVYWYQQSLDQGLQFLIQYYNGEERAKGNILERFSAQQFPDLHSELNLSSLELGDSALYFCASSVVQGFNSPLHFGNGTRLTVT.

V usage is TRBV29-1 and J usage is TRBJ2-3; 9 nucleotides line up with TRBD2. The V and J ends lost 4 bases and 0 bases, in that order; junction bases with no gene match: 2. The CDR3 runs to 14 residues. CDR1 and CDR2 (germline): SQVTM, ANQGSEA. CDR3 nucleotide sequence: TGCAGCGTTGGAAGCGGGGGGAGCACAGATACGCAGTATTTT. Translated: CSVGSGGSTDTQYF.

The V gene is TRBV7-6, the J gene TRBJ1-1; D possibly corresponds to TRBD1 (5 bases). This CDR3 region has 13 residues. In germline, CDR1 is SGHVS, CDR2 FNYEAQ. The V and J ends lost 8 bases and 3 bases respectively, with 13 bases between them. The CDR3 DNA is TGTGCCAGCTCCAGGGTGAGCGACACTGAAGCTTTCTTT. It codes for CASSRVSDTEAFF.